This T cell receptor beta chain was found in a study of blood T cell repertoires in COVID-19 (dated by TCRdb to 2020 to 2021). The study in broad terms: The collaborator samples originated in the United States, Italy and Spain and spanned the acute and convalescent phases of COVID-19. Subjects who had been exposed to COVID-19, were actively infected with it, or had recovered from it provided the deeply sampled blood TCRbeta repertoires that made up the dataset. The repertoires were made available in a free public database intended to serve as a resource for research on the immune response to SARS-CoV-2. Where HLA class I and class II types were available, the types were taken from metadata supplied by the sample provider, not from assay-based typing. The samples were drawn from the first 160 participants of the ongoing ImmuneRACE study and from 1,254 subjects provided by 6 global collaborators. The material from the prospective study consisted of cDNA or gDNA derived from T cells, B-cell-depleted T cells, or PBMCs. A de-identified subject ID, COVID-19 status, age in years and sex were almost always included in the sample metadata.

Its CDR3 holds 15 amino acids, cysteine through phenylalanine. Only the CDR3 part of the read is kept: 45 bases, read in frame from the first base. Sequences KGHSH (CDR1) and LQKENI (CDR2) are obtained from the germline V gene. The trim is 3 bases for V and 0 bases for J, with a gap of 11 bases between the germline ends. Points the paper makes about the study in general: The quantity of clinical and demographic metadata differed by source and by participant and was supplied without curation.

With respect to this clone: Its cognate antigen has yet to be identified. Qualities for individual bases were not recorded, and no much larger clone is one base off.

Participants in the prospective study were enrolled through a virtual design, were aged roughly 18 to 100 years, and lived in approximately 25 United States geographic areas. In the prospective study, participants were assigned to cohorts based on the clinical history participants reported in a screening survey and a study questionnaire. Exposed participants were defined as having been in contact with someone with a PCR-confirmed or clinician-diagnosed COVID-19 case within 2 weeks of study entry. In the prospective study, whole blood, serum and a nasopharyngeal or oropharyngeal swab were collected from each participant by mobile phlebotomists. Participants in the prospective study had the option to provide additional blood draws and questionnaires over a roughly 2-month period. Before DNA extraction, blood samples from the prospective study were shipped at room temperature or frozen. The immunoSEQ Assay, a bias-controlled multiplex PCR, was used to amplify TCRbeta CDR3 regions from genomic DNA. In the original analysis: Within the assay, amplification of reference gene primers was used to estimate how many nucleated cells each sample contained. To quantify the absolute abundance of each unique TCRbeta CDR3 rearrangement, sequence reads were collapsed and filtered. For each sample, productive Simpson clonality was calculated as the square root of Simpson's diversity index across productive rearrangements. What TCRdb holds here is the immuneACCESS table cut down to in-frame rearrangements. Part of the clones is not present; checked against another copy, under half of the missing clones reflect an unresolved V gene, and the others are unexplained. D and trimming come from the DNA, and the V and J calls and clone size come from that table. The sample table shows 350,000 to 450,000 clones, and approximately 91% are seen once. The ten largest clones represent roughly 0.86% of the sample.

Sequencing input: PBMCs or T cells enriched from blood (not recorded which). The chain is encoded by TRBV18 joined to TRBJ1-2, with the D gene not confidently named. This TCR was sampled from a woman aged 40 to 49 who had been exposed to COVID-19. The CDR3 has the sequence CASSPVGGSNYGYTF. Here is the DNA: TGTGCCAGCTCACCTGTTGGAGGATCTAACTATGGCTACACCTTC.